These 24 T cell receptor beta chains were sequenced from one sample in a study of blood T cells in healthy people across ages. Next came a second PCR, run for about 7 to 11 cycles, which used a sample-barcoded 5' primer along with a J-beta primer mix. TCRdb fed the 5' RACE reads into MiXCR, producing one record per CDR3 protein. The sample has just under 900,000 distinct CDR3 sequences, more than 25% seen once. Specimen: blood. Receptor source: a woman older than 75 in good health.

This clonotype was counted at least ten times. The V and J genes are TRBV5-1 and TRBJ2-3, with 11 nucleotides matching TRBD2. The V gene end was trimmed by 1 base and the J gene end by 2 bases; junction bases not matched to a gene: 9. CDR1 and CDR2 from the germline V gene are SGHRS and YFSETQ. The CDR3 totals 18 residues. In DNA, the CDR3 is TGCGCCAGCAGCTTGAGGACTAGCGGGCTCATACCCACAGATACGCAGTATTTT. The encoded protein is CASSLRTSGLIPTDTQYF.

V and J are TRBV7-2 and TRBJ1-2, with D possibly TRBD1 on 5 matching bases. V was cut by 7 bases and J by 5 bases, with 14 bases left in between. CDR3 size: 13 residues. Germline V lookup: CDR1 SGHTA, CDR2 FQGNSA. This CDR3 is CASNFGATYGYTF. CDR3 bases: TGTGCCAGCAACTTCGGGGCTACTTATGGCTACACCTTC.

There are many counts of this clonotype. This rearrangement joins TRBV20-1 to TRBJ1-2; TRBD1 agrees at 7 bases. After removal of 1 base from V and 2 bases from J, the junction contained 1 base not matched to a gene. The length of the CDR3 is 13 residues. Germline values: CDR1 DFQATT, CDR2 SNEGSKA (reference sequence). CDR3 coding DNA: TGCAGTGCTAGAGGGGGACAGAACTATGGCTACACCTTC. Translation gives CSARGGQNYGYTF.

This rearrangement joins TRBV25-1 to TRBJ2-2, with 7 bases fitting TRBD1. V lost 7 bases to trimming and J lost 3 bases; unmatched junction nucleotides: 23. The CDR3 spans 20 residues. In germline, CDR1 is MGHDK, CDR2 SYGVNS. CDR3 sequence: CASMRGRKMTGPGDTGELFF. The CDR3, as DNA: TGTGCCAGCATGAGGGGGCGAAAGATGACAGGGCCTGGGGACACCGGGGAGCTGTTTTTT.

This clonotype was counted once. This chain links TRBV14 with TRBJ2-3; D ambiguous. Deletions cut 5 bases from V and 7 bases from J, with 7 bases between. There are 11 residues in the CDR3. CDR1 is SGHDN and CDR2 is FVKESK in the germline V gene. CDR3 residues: CASSALNTQYF. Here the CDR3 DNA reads TGTGCCAGCAGCGCTCTTAATACGCAGTATTTT.

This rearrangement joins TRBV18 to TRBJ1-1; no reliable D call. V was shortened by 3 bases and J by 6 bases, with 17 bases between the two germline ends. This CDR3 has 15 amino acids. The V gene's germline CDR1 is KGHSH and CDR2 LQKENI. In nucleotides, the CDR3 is TGTGCCAGCTCACCCATCACTACCCCAGGATCTGAAGCTTTCTTT. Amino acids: CASSPITTPGSEAFF. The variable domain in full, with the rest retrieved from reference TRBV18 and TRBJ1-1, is NAGVMQNPRHLVRRRGQEARLRCSPMKGHSHVYWYRQLPEEGLKFMVYLQKENIIDESGMPKERFSAEFPKEGPSILRIQQVVRGDSAAYFCASSPITTPGSEAFFGQGTRLTVV.

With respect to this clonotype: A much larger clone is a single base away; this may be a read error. CDR3 bases: TGTGCCATCAGTGGAGGCCGGGGAATGGGCACAGATACGCAGTATTTT. Translation: CAISGGRGMGTDTQYF. The chain combines TRBV10-3 with TRBJ2-3; possibly TRBD2 for D (5 bases). The germline CDR1 and CDR2 sequences are ENHRY and SYGVKD. This CDR3 contains 16 residues. The ends were cut back, 4 bases at V and 1 base at J, with 15 bases in the middle.

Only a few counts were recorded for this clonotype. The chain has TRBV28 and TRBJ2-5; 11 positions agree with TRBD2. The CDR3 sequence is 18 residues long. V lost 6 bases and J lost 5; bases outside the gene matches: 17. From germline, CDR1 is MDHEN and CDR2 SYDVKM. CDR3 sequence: CASSPLAGGPGDWETQYF. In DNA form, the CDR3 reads TGTGCCAGCAGCCCTCTAGCGGGGGGACCCGGAGATTGGGAGACCCAGTACTTC. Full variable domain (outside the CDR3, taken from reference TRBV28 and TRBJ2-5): DVKVTQSSRYLVKRTGEKVFLECVQDMDHENMFWYRQDPGLGLRLIYFSYDVKMKEKGDIPEGYSVSREKKERFSLILESASTNQTSMYLCASSPLAGGPGDWETQYFGPGTRLLVL.

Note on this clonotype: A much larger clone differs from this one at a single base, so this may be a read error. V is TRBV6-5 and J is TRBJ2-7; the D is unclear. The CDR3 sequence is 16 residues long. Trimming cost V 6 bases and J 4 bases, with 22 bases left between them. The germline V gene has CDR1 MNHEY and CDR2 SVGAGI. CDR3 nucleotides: TGTGCCAGCAGCGGCCGTTCCGGTCTCAGTTGTTACGAGCAGTACTTC. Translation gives CASSGRSGLSCYEQYF.

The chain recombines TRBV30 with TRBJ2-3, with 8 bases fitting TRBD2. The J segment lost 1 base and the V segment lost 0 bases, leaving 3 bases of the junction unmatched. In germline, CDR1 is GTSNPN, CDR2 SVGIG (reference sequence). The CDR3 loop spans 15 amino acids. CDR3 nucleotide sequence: TGTGCCTGGAGTGTTCTTAGCGGGGGCACAGATACGCAGTATTTT. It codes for CAWSVLSGGTDTQYF.

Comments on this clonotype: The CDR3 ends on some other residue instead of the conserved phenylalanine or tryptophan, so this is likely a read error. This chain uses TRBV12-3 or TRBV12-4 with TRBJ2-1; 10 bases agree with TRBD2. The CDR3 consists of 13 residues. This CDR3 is CASRLAGGNEQFV. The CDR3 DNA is TGTGCCAGCAGGTTAGCGGGGGGAAATGAGCAGTTCGTC.

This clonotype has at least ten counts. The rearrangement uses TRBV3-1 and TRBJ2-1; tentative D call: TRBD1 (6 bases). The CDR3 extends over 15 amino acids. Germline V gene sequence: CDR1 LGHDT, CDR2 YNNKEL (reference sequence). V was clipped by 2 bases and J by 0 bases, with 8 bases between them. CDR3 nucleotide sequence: TGTGCCAGCAGCCAACAGACAGGCTCCTACAATGAGCAGTTCTTC. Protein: CASSQQTGSYNEQFF.

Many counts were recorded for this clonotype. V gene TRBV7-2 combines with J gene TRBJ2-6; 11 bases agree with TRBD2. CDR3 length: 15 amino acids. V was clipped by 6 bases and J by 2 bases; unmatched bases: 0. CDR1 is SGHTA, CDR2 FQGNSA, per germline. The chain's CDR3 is CASRTSGAGANVLTF. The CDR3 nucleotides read TGTGCCAGCAGGACTAGCGGGGCTGGGGCCAACGTCCTGACTTTC.

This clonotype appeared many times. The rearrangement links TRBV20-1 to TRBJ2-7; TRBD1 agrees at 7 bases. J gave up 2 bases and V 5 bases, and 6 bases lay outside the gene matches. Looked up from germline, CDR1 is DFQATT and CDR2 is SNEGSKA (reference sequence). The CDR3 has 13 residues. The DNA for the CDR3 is TGCAGTGCTTCACAGGGGCCCCCCTACGAGCAGTACTTC. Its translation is CSASQGPPYEQYF.

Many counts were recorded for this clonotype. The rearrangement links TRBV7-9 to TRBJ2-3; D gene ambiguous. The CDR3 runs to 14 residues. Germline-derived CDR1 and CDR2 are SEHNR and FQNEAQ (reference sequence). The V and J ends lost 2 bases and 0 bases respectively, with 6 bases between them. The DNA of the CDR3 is TGTGCCAGCAGCTTATCACCCAGCACAGATACGCAGTATTTT. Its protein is CASSLSPSTDTQYF.

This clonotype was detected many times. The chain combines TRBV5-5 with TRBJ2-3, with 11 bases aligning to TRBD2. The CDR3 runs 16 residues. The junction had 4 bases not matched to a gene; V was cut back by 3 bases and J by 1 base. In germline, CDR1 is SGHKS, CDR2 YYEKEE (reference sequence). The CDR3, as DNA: TGTGCCAGCAGCTCGGGGACTAGCGGCCGCACAGATACGCAGTATTTT. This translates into CASSSGTSGRTDTQYF.

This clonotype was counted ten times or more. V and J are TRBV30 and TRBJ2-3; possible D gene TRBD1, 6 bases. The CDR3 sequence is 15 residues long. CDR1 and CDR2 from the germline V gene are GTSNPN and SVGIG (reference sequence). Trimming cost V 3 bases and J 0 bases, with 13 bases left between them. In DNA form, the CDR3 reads TGTGCCTGGAGGAACCGGGACACTAGCACAGATACGCAGTATTTT. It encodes CAWRNRDTSTDTQYF.

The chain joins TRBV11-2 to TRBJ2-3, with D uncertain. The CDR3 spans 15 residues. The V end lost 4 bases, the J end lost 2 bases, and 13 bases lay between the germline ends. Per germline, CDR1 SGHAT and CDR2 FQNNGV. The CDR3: CASSSPITDTDTQYF. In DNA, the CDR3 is TGTGCCAGCAGCTCCCCTATAACTGACACAGATACGCAGTATTTT. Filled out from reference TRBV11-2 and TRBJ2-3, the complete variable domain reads EAGVAQSPRYKIIEKRQSVAFWCNPISGHATLYWYQQILGQGPKLLIQFQNNGVVDDSQLPKDRFSAERLKGVDSTLKIQPAKLEDSAVYLCASSSPITDTDTQYFGPGTRLTVL.

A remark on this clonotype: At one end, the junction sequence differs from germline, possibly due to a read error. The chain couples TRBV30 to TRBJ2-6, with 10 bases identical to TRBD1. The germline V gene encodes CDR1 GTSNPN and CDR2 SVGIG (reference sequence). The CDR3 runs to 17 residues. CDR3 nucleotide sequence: TGTGCCTGGAGGTGGACAGGGGGAGTGGATGGGGCCAACGTCCGGACTTTC. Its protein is CAWRWTGGVDGANVRTF.

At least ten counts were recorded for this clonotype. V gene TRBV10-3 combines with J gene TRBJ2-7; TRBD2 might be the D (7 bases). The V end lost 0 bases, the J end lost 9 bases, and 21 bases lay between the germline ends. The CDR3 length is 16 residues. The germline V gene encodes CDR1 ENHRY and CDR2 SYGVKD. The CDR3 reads CAISESLAGALLVQYF. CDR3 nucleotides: TGTGCCATCAGTGAGTCCTTGGCGGGGGCCCTTCTGGTGCAGTACTTC.

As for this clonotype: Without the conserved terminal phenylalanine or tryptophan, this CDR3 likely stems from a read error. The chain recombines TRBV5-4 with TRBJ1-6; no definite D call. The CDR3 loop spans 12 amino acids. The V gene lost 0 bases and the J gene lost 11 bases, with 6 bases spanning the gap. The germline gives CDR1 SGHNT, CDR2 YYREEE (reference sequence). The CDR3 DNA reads TGTGCCAGCAGCTTGGGGCCAACACCCCTCCACTGT. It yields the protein CASSLGPTPLHC.

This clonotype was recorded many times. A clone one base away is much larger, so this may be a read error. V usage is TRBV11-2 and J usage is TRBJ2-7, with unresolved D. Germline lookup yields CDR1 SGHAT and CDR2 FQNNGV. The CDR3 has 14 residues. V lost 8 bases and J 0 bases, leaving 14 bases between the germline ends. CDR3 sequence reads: CASPLEQVSYEQYF. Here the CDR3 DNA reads TGTGCCAGCCCCCTCGAGCAGGTCTCCTACGAGCAGTACTTC.

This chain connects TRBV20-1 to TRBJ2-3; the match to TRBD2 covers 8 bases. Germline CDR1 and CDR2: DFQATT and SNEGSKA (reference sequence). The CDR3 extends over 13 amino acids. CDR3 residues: CRGVAGGRDTQYF. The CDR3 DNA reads TGCAGGGGGGTTGCGGGGGGCAGAGATACGCAGTATTTT.

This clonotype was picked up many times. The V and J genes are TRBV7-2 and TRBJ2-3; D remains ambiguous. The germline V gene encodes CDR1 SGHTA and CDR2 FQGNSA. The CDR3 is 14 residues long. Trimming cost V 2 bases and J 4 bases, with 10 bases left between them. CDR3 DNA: TGTGCCAGCAGCTTAAGGCCGTCTCCAGATACGCAGTATTTT. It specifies CASSLRPSPDTQYF.